This is a list of T cell receptor beta chains from one sample in a study of blood T cell repertoires in COVID-19. Method: immunoSEQ multiplex PCR; TCRdb's copy keeps in-frame clones and lacks some. The sample has roughly 140,000 clones; about 85% are singletons. Sequenced: peripheral blood. The receptors shown here come from a woman aged 60-75 years with COVID-19, enrolled during active disease. Each CDR3 is given with its conserved first and last residue. The order of the fields is clone size, D gene, J gene, V gene, CDR3 protein, CDR3 DNA. The D gene is left open where the match is weak. Part of the rows lack a size; the others show once, few, many or a class for expanded clones.

>.|TRBD1|TRBJ1-3|TRBV5-1
CASSYDRGPSGNTIYF
TGCGCCAGCAGTTACGACAGGGGTCCCTCTGGAAACACCATATATTTT
>.|.|TRBJ2-1|TRBV29-1
CSVDSYNEQFF
TGCAGCGTTGATAGTTACAATGAGCAGTTCTTC
>few|.|TRBJ1-3|TRBV18
CASSPPTQGSGNTIYF
TGTGCCAGCTCACCACCGACTCAGGGCTCTGGAAACACCATATATTTT
>.|TRBD2|TRBJ2-3|TRBV3-1/TRBV3-2
CASSLRLAGPDTQYF
TGTGCCAGCAGCCTAAGACTAGCGGGGCCAGATACGCAGTATTTT
>.|.|TRBJ1-3|TRBV19
CASSSGGSGNTIYF
TGTGCCAGTAGTTCGGGGGGGTCTGGAAACACCATATATTTT
>.|.|TRBJ2-7|TRBV2
CASSEALARGYYEQYF
TGTGCCAGCAGTGAAGCGCTTGCCAGGGGCTATTACGAGCAGTACTTC
>.|.|TRBJ2-7|TRBV6-5
CASGRVAPAGEQYF
TGTGCCAGCGGGCGAGTAGCCCCGGCGGGGGAGCAGTACTTC
>.|.|TRBJ1-2|TRBV10-3
CAISQGSNYGYTF
TGTGCCATCAGTCAGGGGTCTAACTATGGCTACACCTTC
>.|TRBD1|TRBJ2-5|TRBV5-1
CASSLVGTGQETQYF
TGCGCCAGCAGCTTGGTAGGGACAGGCCAAGAGACCCAGTACTTC
>.|TRBD2|TRBJ2-1|TRBV6-6
CASSRLTSGSSYNEQFF
TGTGCCAGCAGCCGACTAACTAGCGGGAGTTCCTACAATGAGCAGTTCTTC
>.|TRBD2|TRBJ2-2|TRBV7-9
CASSKTSGPGELFF
TGTGCCAGCAGCAAGACTAGCGGCCCCGGGGAGCTGTTTTTT
>.|TRBD2|TRBJ2-1|TRBV9
CASSVGIAGNNEQFF
TGTGCCAGCAGCGTAGGAATAGCGGGAAACAATGAGCAGTTCTTC
>.|TRBD2|TRBJ2-1|TRBV7-3
CASSLTVAGGQEQFF
TGTGCCAGCAGCTTAACTGTAGCGGGGGGGCAAGAGCAGTTCTTC
>.|.|TRBJ1-4|TRBV5-1
CASSLAARGNEKLFF
TGCGCCAGCAGCTTGGCCGCAAGGGGTAATGAAAAACTGTTTTTT
>.|TRBD1|TRBJ1-2|TRBV27
CASSPPGTAYGYTF
TGTGCCAGCAGTCCTCCCGGGACAGCCTATGGCTACACCTTC
>.|TRBD1|TRBJ1-5|TRBV7-9
CASSSGTGVFQPQHF
TGTGCCAGCAGCTCGGGGACAGGCGTTTTTCAGCCCCAGCATTTT
>few|.|TRBJ2-1|TRBV12-2
CASRLAPKRKTGVFVEQFF
TGTGCAAGTCGCTTAGCGCCCAAGAGGAAGACAGGGGTTTTCGTTGAGCAGTTCTTC
>.|.|TRBJ2-1|TRBV29-1
CSVAPTVSEQFF
TGCAGCGTTGCCCCGACAGTCAGTGAGCAGTTCTTC
>.|.|TRBJ1-2|TRBV5-6
CASSLGGQFLTWGYTF
TGTGCCAGCAGCTTGGGAGGACAGTTCCTCACTTGGGGCTACACCTTC
>few|.|TRBJ1-2|TRBV27
CASSLTGSAGYTF
TGTGCCAGCAGTCTCACAGGGTCTGCTGGCTACACCTTC
>.|.|TRBJ2-3|TRBV7-2
CASTSNARPGPDTQYF
TGTGCCAGCACCTCGAATGCCAGGCCAGGGCCAGATACGCAGTATTTT
>.|.|TRBJ1-2|TRBV14
CASSAGRSYGYTF
TGTGCCAGCAGCGCGGGACGCAGCTATGGCTACACCTTC
>.|.|TRBJ2-1|TRBV10-1
CASSERGWANGQFF
TGCGCCAGCAGTGAGCGGGGGTGGGCCAATGGGCAGTTCTTC
>.|.|TRBJ1-5|TRBV7-9
CASSLAAGNQPQHF
TGTGCCAGCAGCTTAGCGGCAGGGAATCAGCCCCAGCATTTT